This T cell receptor (beta chain) was retrieved from a study of blood T cells in healthy people across ages. This clonotype was picked up one time. Next came a second PCR, run for roughly 6 to 11 cycles, which used a sample-barcoded 5' primer along with a J-beta primer mix. A single record per CDR3 protein comes from TCRdb applying MiXCR to the 5' RACE reads. Of about 1.8 million distinct CDR3 sequences listed, roughly 52% are singletons. The V gene's germline CDR1 is KGHSH and CDR2 LQKENI. The length of the CDR3 is 16 residues. Trimming cost V 6 bases and J 9 bases; bases outside gene matches: 11. Sequencing was performed on blood. The chain joins TRBV18 to TRBJ1-6; 10 bases are a match to TRBD1. This TCR derives from a woman aged 40-49 years in good health. The CDR3 is CASSRTEGQGTSPLHF. CDR3 nucleotides: TGTGCCAGCTCTCGTACCGAGGGACAGGGGACTTCACCCCTCCACTTT.